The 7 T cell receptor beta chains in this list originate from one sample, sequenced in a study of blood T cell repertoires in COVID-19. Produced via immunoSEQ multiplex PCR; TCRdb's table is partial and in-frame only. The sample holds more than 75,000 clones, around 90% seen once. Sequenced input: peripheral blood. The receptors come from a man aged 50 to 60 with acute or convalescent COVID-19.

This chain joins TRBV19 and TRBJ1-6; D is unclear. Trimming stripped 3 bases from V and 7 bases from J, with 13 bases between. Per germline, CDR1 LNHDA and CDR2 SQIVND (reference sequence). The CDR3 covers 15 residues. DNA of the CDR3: TGTGCCAGTAGTATTTCGTACAGAAGGAATTCACCCCTCCACTTT. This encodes CASSISYRRNSPLHF.

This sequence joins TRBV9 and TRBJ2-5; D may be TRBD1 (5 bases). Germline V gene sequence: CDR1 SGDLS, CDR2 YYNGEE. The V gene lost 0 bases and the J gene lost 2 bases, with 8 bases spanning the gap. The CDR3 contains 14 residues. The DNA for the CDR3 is TGTGCCAGCAGCGTAGAGGCAGGGCAAGAGACCCAGTACTTC. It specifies CASSVEAGQETQYF.

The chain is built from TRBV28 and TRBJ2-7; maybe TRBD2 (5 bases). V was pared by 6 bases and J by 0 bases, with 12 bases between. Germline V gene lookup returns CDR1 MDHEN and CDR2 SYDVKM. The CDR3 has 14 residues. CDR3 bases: TGTGCCAGCAGGGCGACGGGGAGCTCCTACGAGCAGTACTTC. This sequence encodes CASRATGSSYEQYF.

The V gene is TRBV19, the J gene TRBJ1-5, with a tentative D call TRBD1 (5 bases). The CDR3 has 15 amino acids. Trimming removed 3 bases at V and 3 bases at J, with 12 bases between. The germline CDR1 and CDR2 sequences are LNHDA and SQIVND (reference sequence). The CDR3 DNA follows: TGTGCCAGTAGTATGAGACAGTCGAACAATCAGCCCCAGCATTTT. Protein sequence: CASSMRQSNNQPQHF.

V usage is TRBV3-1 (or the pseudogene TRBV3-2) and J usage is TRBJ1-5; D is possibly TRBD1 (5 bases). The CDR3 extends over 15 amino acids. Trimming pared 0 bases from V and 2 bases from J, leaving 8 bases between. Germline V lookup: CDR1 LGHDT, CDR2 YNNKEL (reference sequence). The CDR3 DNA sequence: TGTGCCAGCAGCCAAGATGGAGGGGGCAATCAGCCCCAGCATTTT. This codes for CASSQDGGGNQPQHF.

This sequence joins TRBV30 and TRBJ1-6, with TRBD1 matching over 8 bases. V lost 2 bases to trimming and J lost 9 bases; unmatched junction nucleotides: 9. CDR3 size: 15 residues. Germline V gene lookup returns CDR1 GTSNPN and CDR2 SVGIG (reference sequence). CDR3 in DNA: TGTGCCTGGAGTACCCAGGGGGCGCAGAGTTCACCCCTCCACTTT. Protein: CAWSTQGAQSSPLHF.

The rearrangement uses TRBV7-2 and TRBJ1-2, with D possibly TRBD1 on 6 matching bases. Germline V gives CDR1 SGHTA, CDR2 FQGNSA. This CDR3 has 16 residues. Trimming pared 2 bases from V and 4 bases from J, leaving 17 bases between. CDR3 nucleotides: TGTGCCAGCAGCTTAAGTGTGGGGGCGGAACGCTATGGCTACACCTTC. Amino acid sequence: CASSLSVGAERYGYTF.